These T cell receptor beta chains were read from a single sample in a study of PD-1 blockade in classical Hodgkin lymphoma. TCRdb keeps only in-frame clones here, not all; method: immunoSEQ multiplex PCR. The table lists around 99,000 clones, roughly 76% of them singletons. The specimen was peripheral blood mononuclear cells (PBMCs), collected before the second cycle of nivolumab. These receptors were collected from a human donor with classical Hodgkin lymphoma. The CDR3 runs from the conserved cysteine through the conserved F or W.

j_gene: TRBJ2-3; v_gene: TRBV5-1; CDR3aa: CASSEGANTDTQYF
j_gene: TRBJ2-5; v_gene: TRBV5-1; CDR3aa: CASSLGQGWKETQYF
j_gene: TRBJ1-2; v_gene: TRBV6-5; CDR3aa: CASSYSTGAMGYGYTF
j_gene: TRBJ1-1; v_gene: TRBV7-2; CDR3aa: CASSPTSWTVNTEAFF
j_gene: TRBJ1-2; v_gene: TRBV19; CDR3aa: CASSRDRGRIGYTF
j_gene: TRBJ2-7; v_gene: TRBV19; CDR3aa: CASSIGLASGEQYF
j_gene: TRBJ1-2; v_gene: TRBV5-1; CDR3aa: CASSSGDSGLENYGYTF
j_gene: TRBJ2-7; v_gene: TRBV2; CDR3aa: CASSVDRGSSEQYF
j_gene: TRBJ1-2; v_gene: TRBV19; CDR3aa: CASSILGENIYGYTF
j_gene: TRBJ2-1; v_gene: TRBV2; CDR3aa: CASIDSGGRVYEQFF
j_gene: TRBJ2-6; v_gene: TRBV27; CDR3aa: CASSFGRSGANVLTF
j_gene: TRBJ1-5; v_gene: TRBV5-8; CDR3aa: CASSWGRRTNQPQHF
j_gene: TRBJ1-5; v_gene: TRBV6-1; CDR3aa: CASHDRGGYQPQHF
j_gene: TRBJ1-1; v_gene: TRBV2; CDR3aa: CASSVFPGNEAFF
j_gene: TRBJ2-5; v_gene: TRBV4-2; CDR3aa: CASSQDWTSGSYEETQYF
j_gene: TRBJ2-2; v_gene: TRBV7-8; CDR3aa: CASRDSGELFF
j_gene: TRBJ2-7; v_gene: TRBV7-3; CDR3aa: CASSPGPRGTYEQYF
j_gene: TRBJ2-1; v_gene: TRBV5-4; CDR3aa: CASSLGGQTYNEQFF
j_gene: TRBJ1-1; v_gene: TRBV19; CDR3aa: CASREVLLNTEAFF
j_gene: TRBJ2-2; v_gene: TRBV7-2; CDR3aa: CASRSDYNTGELFF
j_gene: TRBJ2-3; v_gene: TRBV7-8; CDR3aa: CASSFSLAYGTQYF
j_gene: TRBJ2-1; v_gene: TRBV5-1; CDR3aa: CASSIDRGPNEQFF
j_gene: TRBJ2-1; v_gene: TRBV6-1; CDR3aa: CASRGGRIGNNEQFF
j_gene: TRBJ1-5; v_gene: TRBV19; CDR3aa: CASMDGARGLNQPQHF
j_gene: TRBJ2-7; v_gene: TRBV9; CDR3aa: CASSKGGVIYEQYF
j_gene: TRBJ1-5; v_gene: TRBV15; CDR3aa: CATSPGPYSNQPQHF
j_gene: TRBJ2-6; v_gene: TRBV5-1; CDR3aa: CASSLTTSAGANVLTF
j_gene: TRBJ2-5; v_gene: TRBV6-5; CDR3aa: CASSYSGLAAQETQYF
j_gene: TRBJ1-1; v_gene: TRBV19; CDR3aa: CASSIWQGTSEAFF
j_gene: TRBJ2-5; v_gene: TRBV5-1; CDR3aa: CASSLPGTGGAETQYF
j_gene: TRBJ2-2; v_gene: TRBV15; CDR3aa: CATSRDVRSGELFF
j_gene: TRBJ1-1; v_gene: TRBV5-1; CDR3aa: CASSSTQGKGTEAFF
j_gene: TRBJ2-6; v_gene: TRBV29-1; CDR3aa: CSPWSGANVLTF
j_gene: TRBJ2-3; v_gene: TRBV4-1; CDR3aa: CASSSPGGTVWADTQYF
j_gene: TRBJ2-1; v_gene: TRBV30; CDR3aa: CAWSVPGRGGNEQFF
j_gene: TRBJ1-1; v_gene: TRBV11-1; CDR3aa: CASSARQGLSEAFF
j_gene: TRBJ2-1; v_gene: TRBV10-3; CDR3aa: CAISDPSRGATNNEQFF
j_gene: TRBJ1-3; v_gene: TRBV4-2; CDR3aa: CASSQDETGGNTIYF
j_gene: TRBJ1-5; v_gene: TRBV6-1; CDR3aa: CASGGVMVQPQHF
j_gene: TRBJ1-1; v_gene: TRBV30; CDR3aa: CAWSVKVGTEAFF
j_gene: TRBJ1-2; v_gene: TRBV5-1; CDR3aa: CASSLVDNYGYTF
j_gene: TRBJ2-7; v_gene: TRBV10-3; CDR3aa: CAISEEAYEQYF
j_gene: TRBJ1-1; v_gene: TRBV30; CDR3aa: CAWIKDRVGTEAFF
j_gene: TRBJ1-1; v_gene: TRBV6-6; CDR3aa: CASRGTFEGTEAFF
j_gene: TRBJ1-1; v_gene: TRBV6-5; CDR3aa: CAVRGGWTEAFF
j_gene: TRBJ2-7; v_gene: TRBV6-5; CDR3aa: CSSRGRPYEQYF
j_gene: TRBJ2-7; v_gene: TRBV6-6; CDR3aa: CASRDLAGGSYEQYF
j_gene: TRBJ1-1; v_gene: TRBV5-1; CDR3aa: CASSFNGNTEAFF
j_gene: TRBJ1-2; v_gene: TRBV27; CDR3aa: CASSRFQGHNLNYGYTF
j_gene: TRBJ1-4; v_gene: TRBV7-7; CDR3aa: CASSSTLGEKLFF
j_gene: TRBJ2-2; v_gene: TRBV28; CDR3aa: CASNPGGENTGELFF
j_gene: TRBJ1-2; v_gene: TRBV9; CDR3aa: CASSNGVATYGYTF
j_gene: TRBJ1-1; v_gene: TRBV6-1; CDR3aa: CASNGRVTNTEAFF
j_gene: TRBJ1-1; v_gene: TRBV28; CDR3aa: CASAIGALNTEAFF
j_gene: TRBJ2-1; v_gene: TRBV20-1; CDR3aa: CSARGLNQFF